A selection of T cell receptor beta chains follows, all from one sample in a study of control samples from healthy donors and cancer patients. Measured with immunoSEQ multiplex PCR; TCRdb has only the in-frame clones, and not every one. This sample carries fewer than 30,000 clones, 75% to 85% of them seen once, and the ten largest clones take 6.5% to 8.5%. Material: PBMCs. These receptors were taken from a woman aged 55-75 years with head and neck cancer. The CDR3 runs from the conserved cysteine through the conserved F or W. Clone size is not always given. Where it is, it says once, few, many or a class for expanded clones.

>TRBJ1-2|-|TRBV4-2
CASSQDEGKNYGYTF
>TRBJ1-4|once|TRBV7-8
CASSLGGTGGNEKLFF
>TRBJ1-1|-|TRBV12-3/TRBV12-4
CASSLGKNTEAFF
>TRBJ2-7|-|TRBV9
CASSVDAISYEQYF
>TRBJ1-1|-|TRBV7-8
CASSLARWTGDTEAFF
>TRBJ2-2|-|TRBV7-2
CASSLVWLAGELFF
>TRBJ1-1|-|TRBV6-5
CASSRQAWGTEAFF
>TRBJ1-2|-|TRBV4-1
CASSQIYPGGNGYTF
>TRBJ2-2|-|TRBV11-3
CASSPRAGTGELFF
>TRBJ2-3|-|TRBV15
CATSSGADGSTDTQYF
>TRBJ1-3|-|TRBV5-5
CASSPRGASGNTIYF
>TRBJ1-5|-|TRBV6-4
CASSDSIFGEKSNQPQHF
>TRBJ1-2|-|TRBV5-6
CASSLVGSGYTF
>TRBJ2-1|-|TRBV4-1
CASSQWRGRNEQFF
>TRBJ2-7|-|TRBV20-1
CSASHRELLSSYEQYF
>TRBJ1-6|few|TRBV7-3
CASRKGRNNNSPLHF
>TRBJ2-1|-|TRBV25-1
CASSEEGPWGEQFF
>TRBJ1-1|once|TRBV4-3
CASSQDRRSEAFF
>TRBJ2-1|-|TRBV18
CASSPNVVDNEQFF
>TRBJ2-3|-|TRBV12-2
CASRPQAGGIGTDTQYF
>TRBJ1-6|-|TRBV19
CASSTGQGSSPLHF
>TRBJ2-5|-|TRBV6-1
CASSEVWEETQYF
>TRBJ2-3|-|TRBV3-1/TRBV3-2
CASSQVAGDPTDTQYF
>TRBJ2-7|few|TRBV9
CASSPRPRTYEQYF
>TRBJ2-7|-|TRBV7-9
CASSFKTSGYEQYF
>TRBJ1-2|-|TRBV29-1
CSVLQDSYGYTF
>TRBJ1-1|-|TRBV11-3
CASSLVDAGPNTEAFF
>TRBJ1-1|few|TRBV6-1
CASSEGRRPAFF
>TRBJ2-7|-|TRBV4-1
CASRQSTGAPQYF
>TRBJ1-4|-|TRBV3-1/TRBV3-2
CASSQVRGPNEKLFF
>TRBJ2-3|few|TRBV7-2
CASSLVVTSSDTQYF
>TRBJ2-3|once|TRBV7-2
CASSLAPNTDTQYF